Listed below are T cell receptor beta chains from one sample, sequenced in a study of blood T cell repertoires in COVID-19. The protocol was immunoSEQ multiplex PCR, while the TCRdb copy is restricted to in-frame clones and leaves out a portion. Here the sample spans 130,000 or so clones, around 84% being singletons. The sequencing sample was made of PBMCs or T cells enriched from blood (not recorded which). Receptor source: a man aged 40-49 years with acute COVID-19. CDR3s include the opening cysteine and the closing phenylalanine or tryptophan. D genes are given only for firm matches. The size entry is marked missing in some rows and otherwise reads once, few, many or a size class.

d_gene: TRBD1; j_gene: TRBJ1-4; abundance: -; v_gene: TRBV19; CDR3nt: TGTGCCAGTAGTACACCCGGGGACAGGGCTAAGGAAAAACTGTTTTTT; CDR3aa: CASSTPGDRAKEKLFF
d_gene: TRBD2; j_gene: TRBJ2-5; abundance: -; v_gene: TRBV7-9; CDR3nt: TGTGCCAGCAGCTTGAGCCTGCGGGGGACCCAAGAGACCCAGTACTTC; CDR3aa: CASSLSLRGTQETQYF
d_gene: TRBD1; j_gene: TRBJ1-1; abundance: -; v_gene: TRBV7-9; CDR3nt: TGTGCCAGCAGCTGGGGGACAGGGGCTGAAGCTTTCTTT; CDR3aa: CASSWGTGAEAFF
d_gene: -; j_gene: TRBJ2-5; abundance: once; v_gene: TRBV10-1; CDR3nt: TGCGCCAGCAGCTTTAGTAACCAAGAGACCCAGTACTTC; CDR3aa: CASSFSNQETQYF
d_gene: -; j_gene: TRBJ1-3; abundance: -; v_gene: TRBV7-9; CDR3nt: TGTGCCAGCAGCCCCAAAGGGGCGGACTCTGGAAACACCATATATTTT; CDR3aa: CASSPKGADSGNTIYF
d_gene: TRBD1; j_gene: TRBJ1-2; abundance: -; v_gene: TRBV4-2; CDR3nt: TGTGCCAGCAGCTCGGGACAGGGAAATGGCTACACCTTC; CDR3aa: CASSSGQGNGYTF
d_gene: TRBD1; j_gene: TRBJ2-7; abundance: once; v_gene: TRBV2; CDR3nt: TGTGCCAGCAGCGGACAGGGTTTTTCCTACGAGCAGTACTTC; CDR3aa: CASSGQGFSYEQYF
d_gene: TRBD2; j_gene: TRBJ2-1; abundance: -; v_gene: TRBV4-1; CDR3nt: TGCGCCAGCAGCCAAGCGCGACTAGCGGGAGACAATGAGCAGTTCTTC; CDR3aa: CASSQARLAGDNEQFF
d_gene: TRBD1; j_gene: TRBJ2-1; abundance: -; v_gene: TRBV7-8; CDR3nt: TGTGCCAGCAGCCCGGGACAGCAAAACAATGAGCAGTTCTTC; CDR3aa: CASSPGQQNNEQFF
d_gene: -; j_gene: TRBJ1-2; abundance: -; v_gene: TRBV11-2; CDR3nt: TGTGCCAGCAGCTTAGGGGCAGGAAATGGCTACACCTTC; CDR3aa: CASSLGAGNGYTF
d_gene: -; j_gene: TRBJ1-2; abundance: once; v_gene: TRBV14; CDR3nt: TGTGCCAGCAGCCAGGGCCGCTATGGCTACACCTTC; CDR3aa: CASSQGRYGYTF
d_gene: TRBD2; j_gene: TRBJ2-2; abundance: -; v_gene: TRBV10-1; CDR3nt: TGCGCCAGCAGCCCTTCTAGCGGGGGGAACACCGGGGAGCTGTTTTTT; CDR3aa: CASSPSSGGNTGELFF
d_gene: TRBD2; j_gene: TRBJ2-3; abundance: -; v_gene: TRBV11-3; CDR3nt: TGTGCCAGCAGCACCGTCGGACTAGCGGGAGTAACGCAGTATTTT; CDR3aa: CASSTVGLAGVTQYF
d_gene: TRBD1; j_gene: TRBJ2-2; abundance: -; v_gene: TRBV2; CDR3nt: TGTGCCAGCAGCGAAACAGGGGTGAACACCGGGGAGCTGTTTTTT; CDR3aa: CASSETGVNTGELFF
d_gene: -; j_gene: TRBJ1-6; abundance: once; v_gene: TRBV10-3; CDR3nt: TGTGCCATCAGTGAGTCCCTTTCGCCCCTCCACTTT; CDR3aa: CAISESLSPLHF
d_gene: TRBD1; j_gene: TRBJ1-1; abundance: once; v_gene: TRBV19; CDR3nt: TGTGCCAGTAGTATGGACAGGGGGCCTGAAGCTTTCTTT; CDR3aa: CASSMDRGPEAFF
d_gene: TRBD2; j_gene: TRBJ2-7; abundance: -; v_gene: TRBV27; CDR3nt: TGTGCCAGCAGTTTAAACGGGGCGGGGGGCGAGCAGTACTTC; CDR3aa: CASSLNGAGGEQYF
d_gene: -; j_gene: TRBJ1-1; abundance: once; v_gene: TRBV3-1/TRBV3-2; CDR3nt: TGTGCCAGCAGCCAAGGAGGTGTGGGTATGGCGGGCGGAGCTTTCTTT; CDR3aa: CASSQGGVGMAGGAFF
d_gene: -; j_gene: TRBJ1-2; abundance: -; v_gene: TRBV2; CDR3nt: TGTGCCTCCGGAGGGGCTTATGGCTACACCTTC; CDR3aa: CASGGAYGYTF
d_gene: TRBD2; j_gene: TRBJ2-5; abundance: few; v_gene: TRBV5-1; CDR3nt: TGCGCCAGCAGCTCCACTAGCGGGGAAGGGGAGACCCAGTACTTC; CDR3aa: CASSSTSGEGETQYF
d_gene: TRBD2; j_gene: TRBJ2-1; abundance: once; v_gene: TRBV4-2; CDR3nt: TGTGCCAGCAGCCAAGATATGGCGGGAGGGTGGAACAATGAGCAGTTCTTC; CDR3aa: CASSQDMAGGWNNEQFF
d_gene: -; j_gene: TRBJ2-2; abundance: -; v_gene: TRBV5-1; CDR3nt: TGCGCCAGCACCTCAGGGCTGTTTTTT; CDR3aa: CASTSGLFF
d_gene: TRBD1; j_gene: TRBJ1-1; abundance: -; v_gene: TRBV19; CDR3nt: TGTGCCAGTAGCGGACAGGGGGTTTACACTGAAGCTTTCTTT; CDR3aa: CASSGQGVYTEAFF
d_gene: -; j_gene: TRBJ1-1; abundance: -; v_gene: TRBV6-5; CDR3nt: TGTGCCAGCAGTTCAACAAACGACTACACTGAAGCTTTCTTT; CDR3aa: CASSSTNDYTEAFF
d_gene: -; j_gene: TRBJ2-3; abundance: -; v_gene: TRBV28; CDR3nt: TGTGCCAGCAGTTCACCTCAAGGGGTGAAAACAGATACGCAGTATTTT; CDR3aa: CASSSPQGVKTDTQYF
d_gene: -; j_gene: TRBJ2-7; abundance: -; v_gene: TRBV5-1; CDR3nt: TGCGCCAGCAGCTTGGCATTCGAAAGGCGGGAATACGAGCAGTACTTC; CDR3aa: CASSLAFERREYEQYF
d_gene: -; j_gene: TRBJ1-5; abundance: -; v_gene: TRBV5-1; CDR3nt: TGCGCCAGCAGCCCTTGGCCCCAGCATTTT; CDR3aa: CASSPWPQHF
d_gene: -; j_gene: TRBJ2-7; abundance: -; v_gene: TRBV21-1; CDR3nt: TGTGCCAGCAGCAAAGGGGGGGTGAGGCAGTACTTC; CDR3aa: CASSKGGVRQYF
d_gene: TRBD2; j_gene: TRBJ2-5; abundance: -; v_gene: TRBV2; CDR3nt: TGTGCCATCAAAAGCAGCGGGAGGGCCCGAGAGACCCAGTACTTC; CDR3aa: CAIKSSGRARETQYF
d_gene: -; j_gene: TRBJ2-5; abundance: -; v_gene: TRBV9; CDR3nt: TGTGCCAGCAGCGTAGGTGGCCTGGAGACCCAGTACTTC; CDR3aa: CASSVGGLETQYF
d_gene: -; j_gene: TRBJ1-1; abundance: -; v_gene: TRBV5-8; CDR3nt: TGTGCCAGCAGCTTGGAGGGCGGGTTAGGCACTGAAGCTTTCTTT; CDR3aa: CASSLEGGLGTEAFF
d_gene: TRBD1; j_gene: TRBJ1-6; abundance: -; v_gene: TRBV9; CDR3nt: TGTGCCAGCAGCGTCGGACAGGCGATGACACCCCTCCACTTT; CDR3aa: CASSVGQAMTPLHF
d_gene: TRBD1; j_gene: TRBJ1-1; abundance: -; v_gene: TRBV19; CDR3nt: TGTGCCAGTAGTATGACAGGGGTGAACACTGAAGCTTTCTTT; CDR3aa: CASSMTGVNTEAFF
d_gene: -; j_gene: TRBJ1-1; abundance: -; v_gene: TRBV5-1; CDR3nt: TGCGCCAGCAGCCCGCGGGGCACTGAAGCTTTCTTT; CDR3aa: CASSPRGTEAFF
d_gene: TRBD1; j_gene: TRBJ2-2; abundance: -; v_gene: TRBV11-2; CDR3nt: TGTGCCAGCAGCTCGCCAGGGGGATCCGGGGAGCTGTTTTTT; CDR3aa: CASSSPGGSGELFF
d_gene: -; j_gene: TRBJ1-6; abundance: few; v_gene: TRBV5-1; CDR3nt: TGCGCCAGCAGCCTTTCAGGGTCCGAGCCCCTCCACTTT; CDR3aa: CASSLSGSEPLHF
d_gene: -; j_gene: TRBJ2-1; abundance: -; v_gene: TRBV4-2; CDR3nt: TGTGCCAGCAGCCAAGCCGGGACAACTTACAATGAGCAGTTCTTC; CDR3aa: CASSQAGTTYNEQFF
d_gene: -; j_gene: TRBJ1-4; abundance: -; v_gene: TRBV28; CDR3nt: TGTGCCAGCAGTTTCGGAGGGGCGCGGGGGGAAAAACTGTTTTTT; CDR3aa: CASSFGGARGEKLFF
d_gene: -; j_gene: TRBJ1-3; abundance: once; v_gene: TRBV19; CDR3nt: TGTGCCAGTAGTGCCGACAGGTTGGGAAACACCATATATTTT; CDR3aa: CASSADRLGNTIYF
d_gene: TRBD2; j_gene: TRBJ2-3; abundance: -; v_gene: TRBV18; CDR3nt: TGTGCCAGCTCACCACCTCCGGGACTAGCGGGCACAGATACGCAGTATTTT; CDR3aa: CASSPPPGLAGTDTQYF
d_gene: TRBD1; j_gene: TRBJ2-5; abundance: -; v_gene: TRBV7-6; CDR3nt: TGTGCCAGCAGCTCTCCTGGGACAGGGGAAGAGACCCAGTACTTC; CDR3aa: CASSSPGTGEETQYF
d_gene: -; j_gene: TRBJ2-3; abundance: -; v_gene: TRBV11-2; CDR3nt: TGTGCCAGCAGCTTAGATCTTCCTAGTCATACGCAGTATTTT; CDR3aa: CASSLDLPSHTQYF
d_gene: TRBD2; j_gene: TRBJ2-1; abundance: -; v_gene: TRBV7-3; CDR3nt: TGTGCCAGCAGCTTAGGAGCGGGAGGGAGGAATGAGCAGTTCTTC; CDR3aa: CASSLGAGGRNEQFF
d_gene: -; j_gene: TRBJ1-3; abundance: -; v_gene: TRBV3-1/TRBV3-2; CDR3nt: TGTGCCAGCAGGTCAGGGGAGGGAGGAAACACCATATATTTT; CDR3aa: CASRSGEGGNTIYF
d_gene: TRBD2; j_gene: TRBJ2-1; abundance: -; v_gene: TRBV6-1; CDR3nt: TGTGCCAGCAGTGAAACCGGACTAGCTATGCGTCTTCACAATGAGCAGTTCTTC; CDR3aa: CASSETGLAMRLHNEQFF